This entry describes one TCR beta chain. Libraries were prepared by immunoSEQ multiplex PCR; TCRdb keeps only in-frame clonotypes and omits some of them. The sample includes 350,000 to 450,000 clones, 83% seen only once; the top ten take approximately 7%. The germline gives CDR1 SEHNR, CDR2 FQNEAQ (reference sequence). The V and J ends lost 5 bases and 7 bases respectively, with 12 bases between them. This CDR3 contains 12 residues. As for treatment: around 19 received Ad26.COV2.S at low or high dose, single or two shots; about five received placebo; per-sample allocation not given. After the first vaccine or placebo injection, samples were drawn on day 63. Donation was by an adult aged 18-55 years who was in Boston. These data are taken from a study of Ad26.COV2.S vaccination and SARS-CoV-2 variants.

The chain couples TRBV7-9 to TRBJ2-7, with D perhaps TRBD1 or TRBD2 (5 bases each). Material: peripheral blood, obtained in a trial of Ad26.COV2.S vaccine versus placebo. The receptor's source is a person aged 18-65 years who received the Ad26.COV2.S COVID-19 vaccine or a placebo. The CDR3 DNA reads TGTGCCAGCAGCCTGGGGACGGGGGAGCAGTACTTC. Residues: CASSLGTGEQYF.